A selection of T cell receptor beta chains follows, all from one sample in a study of T cells after yellow fever vaccination. A single record per CDR3 protein comes from TCRdb applying MiXCR to the 5' RACE reads. The sample has some 500,000 distinct CDR3 sequences, less than 15% seen once. The input for sequencing was PBMCs, taken on the day of the yellow fever booster vaccination. These receptors were obtained from a man aged 25-40 years who received the YFV17D yellow fever vaccine. Each CDR3 is given with its conserved first and last residue. The order of the fields is J gene, V gene, D gene, clone size, CDR3 DNA, CDR3 protein. D genes are given only for firm matches. Clone size is given for some rows only: seen once, a few or many times, or a class if the clone is expanded.

J: TRBJ1-2; V: TRBV18; D: TRBD1; size: -; DNA: TGTGCCAGCTCACCCCAGGTCAAGATTACAGGGGACTATGGCTACACCTTC; CDR3: CASSPQVKITGDYGYTF
J: TRBJ1-6; V: TRBV10-3; D: -; size: many; DNA: TGTGCCATCAGTGAGTCGTACAGGGCTATGAACTATAATTCACCCCTCCACTTT; CDR3: CAISESYRAMNYNSPLHF
J: TRBJ1-3; V: TRBV12-3/TRBV12-4; D: TRBD1; size: few; DNA: TGTGCCAGCAGTACCGGGACAGCAAGCTCTGGAAACACCATATATTTT; CDR3: CASSTGTASSGNTIYF
J: TRBJ2-3; V: TRBV24-1; D: -; size: few; DNA: TGTGCCACCAGTGTTGGCCTGGGCCAGAGTACAGATACGCAGTATTTT; CDR3: CATSVGLGQSTDTQYF
J: TRBJ2-1; V: TRBV9; D: TRBD1; size: few; DNA: TGTGCCAGCAACAAACAGGGGTTAGACGAGCAGTTCTTC; CDR3: CASNKQGLDEQFF
J: TRBJ2-7; V: TRBV12-3/TRBV12-4; D: TRBD1; size: -; DNA: TGTGCCAGCAGTTTAGTGGGGACAGGGCGCGAGCAGTACTTC; CDR3: CASSLVGTGREQYF
J: TRBJ2-7; V: TRBV27; D: -; size: few; DNA: TGTGCCAGCAGTTTAACTCGCTCTTACTCCTACGAGCAGTACTTC; CDR3: CASSLTRSYSYEQYF
J: TRBJ2-7; V: TRBV29-1; D: -; size: -; DNA: TGCAGCGTTGAAACTAGTGACGCGAGAACCGAGCAGTACTTC; CDR3: CSVETSDARTEQYF
J: TRBJ2-1; V: TRBV9; D: TRBD2; size: -; DNA: TGTGCCAGCAGCCCCCAGGTAGCGGGAATTCGGAATGAGCAGTTCTTC; CDR3: CASSPQVAGIRNEQFF
J: TRBJ2-1; V: TRBV5-1; D: TRBD1; size: few; DNA: TGCGCCAGCAGCTCCGGGACAGTTCGCAATGAGCAGTTCTTC; CDR3: CASSSGTVRNEQFF